This T cell receptor beta chain was identified in a study of T-cell memory formation after mild COVID-19. Study-level findings and limits: Mostly located in CM and EM were contracting CD4+ clones, with contracting CD8+ clones located in EMRA. Certain responding clones were present in pre-infection memory, suggesting participation of cross-reactive memory. Clones shrinking from day 15 to 85 showed even CD4/CD8 mixes; later expanders tilted CD4+.

In TCRdb, the 5' RACE reads were re-called with MiXCR into one record per CDR3 protein. The sample lists 250,000 to 300,000 distinct CDR3 sequences; roughly 17% were seen once. There are 15 residues in the CDR3. V lost 4 bases and J 9 bases, leaving 20 bases between the germline ends. Germline V CDR1 and CDR2: LGHNA, YSLEER. This clonotype was seen repeatedly, ten times or more. Its antigen is unknown. The sample taken for sequencing was PBMCs or a T cell subset sorted from them (not recorded which). This chain connects TRBV4-3 to TRBJ2-3; perhaps TRBD2 as D (7 bases). The receptor was derived from a man younger than 30 who had mild COVID-19 (a few samples of this study predate the infection). Cell type and time point are not known. The CDR3 spells CASSPERGGGYTQYF. The CDR3 DNA sequence: TGCGCCAGCAGCCCGGAGCGGGGAGGGGGGTACACGCAGTATTTT.